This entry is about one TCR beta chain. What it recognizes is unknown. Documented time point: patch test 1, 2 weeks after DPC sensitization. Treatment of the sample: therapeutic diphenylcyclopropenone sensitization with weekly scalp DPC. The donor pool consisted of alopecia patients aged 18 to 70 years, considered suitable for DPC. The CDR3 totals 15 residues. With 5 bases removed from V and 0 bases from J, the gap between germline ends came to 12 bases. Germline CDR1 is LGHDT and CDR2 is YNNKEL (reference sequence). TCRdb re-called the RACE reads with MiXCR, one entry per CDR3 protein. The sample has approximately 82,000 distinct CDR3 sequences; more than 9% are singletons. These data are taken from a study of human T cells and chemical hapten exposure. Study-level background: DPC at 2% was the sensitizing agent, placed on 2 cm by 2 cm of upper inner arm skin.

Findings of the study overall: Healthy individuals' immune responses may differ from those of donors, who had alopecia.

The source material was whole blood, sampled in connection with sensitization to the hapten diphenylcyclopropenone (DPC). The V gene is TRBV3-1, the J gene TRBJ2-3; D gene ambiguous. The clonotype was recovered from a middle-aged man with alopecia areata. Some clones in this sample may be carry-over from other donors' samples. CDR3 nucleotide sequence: TGTGCCAGCAGCTATGGCGGATCTAGCACAGATACGCAGTATTTT. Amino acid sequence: CASSYGGSSTDTQYF.